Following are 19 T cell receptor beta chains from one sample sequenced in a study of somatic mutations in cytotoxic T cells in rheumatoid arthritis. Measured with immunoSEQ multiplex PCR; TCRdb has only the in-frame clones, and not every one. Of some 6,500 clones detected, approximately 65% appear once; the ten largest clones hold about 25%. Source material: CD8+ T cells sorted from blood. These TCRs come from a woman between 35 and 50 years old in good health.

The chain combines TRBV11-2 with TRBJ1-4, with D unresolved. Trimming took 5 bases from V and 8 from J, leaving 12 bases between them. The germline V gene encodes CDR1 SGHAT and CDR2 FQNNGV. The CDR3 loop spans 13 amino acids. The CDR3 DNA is TGTGCCAGCAGCCCCCCTTCGCAGGAAAAACTGTTTTTT. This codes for CASSPPSQEKLFF. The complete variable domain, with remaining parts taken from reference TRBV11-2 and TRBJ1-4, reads EAGVAQSPRYKIIEKRQSVAFWCNPISGHATLYWYQQILGQGPKLLIQFQNNGVVDDSQLPKDRFSAERLKGVDSTLKIQPAKLEDSAVYLCASSPPSQEKLFFGSGTQLSVL.

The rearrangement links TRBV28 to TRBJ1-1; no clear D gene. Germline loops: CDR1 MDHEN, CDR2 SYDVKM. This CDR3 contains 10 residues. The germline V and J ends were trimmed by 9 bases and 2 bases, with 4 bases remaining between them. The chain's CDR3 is CARLNTEAFF. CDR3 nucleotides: TGTGCCAGACTAAACACTGAAGCTTTCTTT.

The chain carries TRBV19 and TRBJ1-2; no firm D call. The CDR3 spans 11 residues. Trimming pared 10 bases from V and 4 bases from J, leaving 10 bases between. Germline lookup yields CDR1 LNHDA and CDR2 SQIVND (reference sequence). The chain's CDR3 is CATYDTYGYTF. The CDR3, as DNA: TGTGCCACTTACGACACCTATGGCTACACCTTC.

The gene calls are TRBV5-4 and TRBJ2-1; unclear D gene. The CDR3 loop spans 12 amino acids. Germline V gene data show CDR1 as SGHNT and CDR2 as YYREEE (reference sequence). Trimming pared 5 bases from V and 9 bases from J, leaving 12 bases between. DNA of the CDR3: TGTGCCAGCAGACGAGGCCTCAGTGAGCAGTTCTTC. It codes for CASRRGLSEQFF.

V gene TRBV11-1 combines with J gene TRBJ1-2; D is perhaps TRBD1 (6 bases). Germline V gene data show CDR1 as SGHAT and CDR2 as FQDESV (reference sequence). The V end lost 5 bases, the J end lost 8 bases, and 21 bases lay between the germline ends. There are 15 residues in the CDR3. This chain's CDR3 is CASSLLPGAPLGYTF. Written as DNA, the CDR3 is TGTGCCAGCAGCCTTTTACCAGGGGCGCCCTTAGGCTACACCTTC.

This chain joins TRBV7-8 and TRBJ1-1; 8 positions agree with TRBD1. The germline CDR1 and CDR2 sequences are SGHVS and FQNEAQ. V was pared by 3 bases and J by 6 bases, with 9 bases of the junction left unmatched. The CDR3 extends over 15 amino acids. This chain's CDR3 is CASSFEGQGAPEAFF. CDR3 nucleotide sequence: TGTGCCAGCAGCTTTGAAGGACAGGGAGCGCCTGAAGCTTTCTTT.

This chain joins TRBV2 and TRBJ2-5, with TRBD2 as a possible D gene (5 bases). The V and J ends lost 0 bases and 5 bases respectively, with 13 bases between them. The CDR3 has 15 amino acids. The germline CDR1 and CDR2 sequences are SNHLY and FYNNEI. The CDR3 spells CASSEALASWETQYF. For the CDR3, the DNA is TGTGCCAGCAGTGAAGCGCTAGCTAGCTGGGAGACCCAGTACTTC.

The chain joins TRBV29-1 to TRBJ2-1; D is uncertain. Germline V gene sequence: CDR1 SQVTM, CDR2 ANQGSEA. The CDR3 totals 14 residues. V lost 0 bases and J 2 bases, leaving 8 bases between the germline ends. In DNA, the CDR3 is TGCAGCGTTGAAGAGGGTAGGGCCTACAATGAGCAGTTCTTC. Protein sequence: CSVEEGRAYNEQFF.

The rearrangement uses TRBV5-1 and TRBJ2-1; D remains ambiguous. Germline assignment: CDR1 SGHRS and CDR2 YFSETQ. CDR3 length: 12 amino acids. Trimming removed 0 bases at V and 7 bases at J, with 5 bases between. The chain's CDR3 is CASSLAVNEQFF. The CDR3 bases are TGCGCCAGCAGCTTGGCAGTAAATGAGCAGTTCTTC.

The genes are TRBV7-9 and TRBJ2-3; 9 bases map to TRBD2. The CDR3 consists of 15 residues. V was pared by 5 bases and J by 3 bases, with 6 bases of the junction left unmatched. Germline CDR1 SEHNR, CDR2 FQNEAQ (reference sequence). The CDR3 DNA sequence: TGTGCCAGCAGCCTGACTAGCGGAGGGACAGATACGCAGTATTTT. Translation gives CASSLTSGGTDTQYF.

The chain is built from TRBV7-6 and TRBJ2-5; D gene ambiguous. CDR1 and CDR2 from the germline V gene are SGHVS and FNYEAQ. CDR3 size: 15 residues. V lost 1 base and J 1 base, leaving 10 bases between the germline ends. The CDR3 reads CASSLVLTPQETQYF. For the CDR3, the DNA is TGTGCCAGCAGCTTAGTCCTTACACCCCAAGAGACCCAGTACTTC. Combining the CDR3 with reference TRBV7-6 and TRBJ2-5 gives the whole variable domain GAGVSQSPRYKVTKRGQDVALRCDPISGHVSLYWYRQALGQGPEFLTYFNYEAQQDKSGLPNDRFSAERPEGSISTLTIQRTEQRDSAMYRCASSLVLTPQETQYFGPGTRLLVL.

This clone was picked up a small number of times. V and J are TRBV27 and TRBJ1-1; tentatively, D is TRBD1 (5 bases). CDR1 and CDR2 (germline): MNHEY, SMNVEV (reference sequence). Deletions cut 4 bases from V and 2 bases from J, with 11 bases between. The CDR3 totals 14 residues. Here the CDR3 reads CASSSGLGNTEAFF. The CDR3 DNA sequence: TGTGCCAGCAGTTCAGGGCTGGGTAACACTGAAGCTTTCTTT.

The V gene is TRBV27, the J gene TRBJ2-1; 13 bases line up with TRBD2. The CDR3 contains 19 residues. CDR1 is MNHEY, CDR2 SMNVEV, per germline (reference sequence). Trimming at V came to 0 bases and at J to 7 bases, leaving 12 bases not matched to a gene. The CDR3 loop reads CASSLSPPTSGRALNEQFF. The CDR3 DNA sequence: TGTGCCAGCAGTTTATCACCACCCACTAGCGGGAGGGCCTTGAATGAGCAGTTCTTC.

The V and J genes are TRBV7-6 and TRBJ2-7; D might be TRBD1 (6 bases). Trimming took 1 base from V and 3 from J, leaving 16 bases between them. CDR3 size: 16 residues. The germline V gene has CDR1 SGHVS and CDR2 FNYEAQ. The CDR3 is CASSLGPQGQSYEQYF. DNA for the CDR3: TGTGCCAGCAGCTTAGGGCCTCAGGGGCAGAGCTACGAGCAGTACTTC.

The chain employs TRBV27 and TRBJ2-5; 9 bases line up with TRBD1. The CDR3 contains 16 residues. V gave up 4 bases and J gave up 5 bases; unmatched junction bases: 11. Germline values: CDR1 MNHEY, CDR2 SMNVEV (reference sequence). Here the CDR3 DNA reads TGTGCCAGCAGTTCAGGGACAGGGTGGGAAATGGAGACCCAGTACTTC. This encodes CASSSGTGWEMETQYF.

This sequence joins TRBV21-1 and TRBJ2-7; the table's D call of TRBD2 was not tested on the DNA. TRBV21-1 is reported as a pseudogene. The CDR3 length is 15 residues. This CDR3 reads CAPYEKAGGPLEQYF. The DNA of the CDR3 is TGTGCCCCCTACGAAAAAGCGGGAGGTCCCCTCGAGCAGTACTTC.

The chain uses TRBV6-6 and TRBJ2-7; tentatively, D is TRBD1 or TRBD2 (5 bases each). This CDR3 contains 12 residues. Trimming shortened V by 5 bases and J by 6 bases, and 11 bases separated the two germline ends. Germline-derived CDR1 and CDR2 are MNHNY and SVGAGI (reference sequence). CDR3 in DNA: TGTGCCAGCAGTGGGGACGGTCCCGAGCAGTACTTC. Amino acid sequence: CASSGDGPEQYF.

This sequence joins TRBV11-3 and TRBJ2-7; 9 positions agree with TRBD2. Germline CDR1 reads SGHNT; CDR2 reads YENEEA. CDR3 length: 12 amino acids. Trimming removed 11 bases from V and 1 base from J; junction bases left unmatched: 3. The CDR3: CAVSGSSYEQYF. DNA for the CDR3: TGTGCCGTTAGCGGGAGTTCCTACGAGCAGTACTTC.

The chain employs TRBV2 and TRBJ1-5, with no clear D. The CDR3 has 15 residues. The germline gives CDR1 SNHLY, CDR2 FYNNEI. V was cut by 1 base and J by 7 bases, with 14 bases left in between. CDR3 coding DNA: TGTGCCAGCAGTGAAGGGATCTTTGCGGGGCAGCCCCAGCATTTT. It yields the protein CASSEGIFAGQPQHF.